The 10 T cell receptor beta chains below all came from one sample that was sequenced in a study of T cell changes during pregnancy in multiple sclerosis. TCRdb's table, derived via immunoSEQ multiplex PCR, lists solely in-frame clones and lacks some. The sample holds around 40,000 clones, roughly 90% seen once. The starting material was CD4+ T cells from peripheral blood mononuclear cells, obtained in the second trimester of pregnancy. These receptor sequences come from a female donor with multiple sclerosis, enrolled in a pregnancy study.

This chain uses TRBV11-2 with TRBJ1-2; D is ambiguous. V lost 1 base to trimming and J lost 8 bases, with 11 bases between them. This CDR3 region has 13 residues. Germline CDR1 SGHAT, CDR2 FQNNGV. DNA for the CDR3: TGTGCCAGCAGCTTAGGGTCGGGGAGCGGCTACACCTTC. Protein product: CASSLGSGSGYTF. Using reference TRBV11-2 and TRBJ1-2 for the parts outside the CDR3, the full variable domain is EAGVAQSPRYKIIEKRQSVAFWCNPISGHATLYWYQQILGQGPKLLIQFQNNGVVDDSQLPKDRFSAERLKGVDSTLKIQPAKLEDSAVYLCASSLGSGSGYTFGSGTRLTVV.

The CDR3 loop reads CASNDRDTDTQYF. The CDR3 nucleotides read TGCGCCAGCAACGACAGGGACACAGATACGCAGTATTTT. This rearrangement joins TRBV5-1 to TRBJ2-3; 7 bases fit TRBD1. V shed 6 bases and J 2 bases; nucleotides not matched to a gene: 3. The CDR3 is made up of 13 amino acids. Per germline, CDR1 SGHRS and CDR2 YFSETQ.

The chain employs TRBV6-5 and TRBJ2-1; D gene ambiguous. The CDR3 is made up of 13 amino acids. Germline assignment: CDR1 MNHEY and CDR2 SVGAGI. Trimming removed 6 bases from V and 2 bases from J, with 8 bases in between. DNA of the CDR3: TGTGCCAGCAGCGACAAGACCTACAATGAGCAGTTCTTC. Residues: CASSDKTYNEQFF.

The CDR3 is CAISGGTPTEAFF. The CDR3 nucleotides read TGTGCCATCAGTGGGGGGACTCCCACTGAAGCTTTCTTT. V gene TRBV10-3 combines with J gene TRBJ1-1; D might be TRBD1 (5 bases). Deletions cut 4 bases from V and 4 bases from J, with 10 bases between. CDR3 size: 13 residues. Germline loops: CDR1 ENHRY, CDR2 SYGVKD.

The V call is TRBV2, the J call TRBJ2-7; D is uncertain. The CDR3 sequence is 13 residues long. Germline V gives CDR1 SNHLY, CDR2 FYNNEI. Between the trimmed V and J ends, which lost 3 bases and 2 bases, there was a span of 8 bases. CDR3 nucleotide sequence: TGTGCCAGCAGTGAGTCAGTTGCCTACGAGCAGTACTTC. This encodes CASSESVAYEQYF.

This clone was observed once. The chain carries TRBV2 and TRBJ2-7; 12 bases line up with TRBD1. After removal of 7 bases from V and 7 bases from J, the junction contained 14 bases not matched to a gene. The CDR3 covers 16 residues. Germline V CDR1 and CDR2: SNHLY, FYNNEI. CDR3 region: CASTVFRDRGQGEQYF. The CDR3 region has the DNA TGTGCCAGCACCGTTTTCCGGGACAGGGGGCAAGGAGAGCAGTACTTC.

The V call is TRBV6-5, the J call TRBJ2-1, with D perhaps TRBD1 (6 bases). V lost 2 bases to trimming and J lost 8 bases, with 16 bases between them. The CDR3 totals 15 residues. Germline V gene data show CDR1 as MNHEY and CDR2 as SVGAGI. The DNA of the CDR3 is TGTGCCAGCAGTTACCAGCAGGGGCCGGAGTATGAGCAGTTCTTC. Its protein product is CASSYQQGPEYEQFF.

The rearrangement uses TRBV5-4 and TRBJ1-1, with D perhaps matching TRBD1 (5 bases). V was pared by 5 bases and J by 4 bases, with 9 bases between. Germline V lookup: CDR1 SGHNT, CDR2 YYREEE (reference sequence). The CDR3 spans 12 residues. This CDR3 reads CASSMGGTEAFF. The CDR3 coding sequence is TGTGCCAGCAGTATGGGGGGCACTGAAGCTTTCTTT.

This rearrangement joins TRBV4-3 to TRBJ2-2; D unclear. This CDR3 comprises 12 residues. The germline V and J ends were trimmed by 4 bases and 5 bases, with 5 bases remaining between them. Germline assignment: CDR1 LGHNA and CDR2 YSLEER. The CDR3 DNA follows: TGCGCCAGCAGCCCCGTAACCGGGGAGCTGTTTTTT. Translation: CASSPVTGELFF.

The genes are TRBV19 and TRBJ1-1; D uncertain. The V and J ends lost 2 bases and 11 bases respectively, with 18 bases between them. Germline V gives CDR1 LNHDA, CDR2 SQIVND (reference sequence). CDR3 size: 14 residues. The CDR3 sequence: CASSISSGGRRAFF. CDR3 nucleotide sequence: TGTGCCAGTAGTATATCAAGCGGAGGGCGGCGGGCTTTCTTT.